Each of the 26 T cell receptor beta chains below was sequenced from the same sample in a study of radiation and T cells in renal cell carcinoma. Stated time point: blood 2 weeks post-SBRT. Treatment given: 15 Gy SBRT to primary tumor, nephrectomy 4 weeks later. Sequenced by immunoSEQ multiplex PCR; TCRdb stores in-frame clones only, minus some. The repertoire holds about 58,000 clones, with roughly 79% as singletons. Sequenced here: blood, sampled from a patient whose treatment included radiotherapy and nephrectomy. Receptors were obtained from a man between 60 and 70 years old with renal cell carcinoma.

V is TRBV6-1 and J is TRBJ2-1; D gene unclear. From germline, CDR1 is MNHNS and CDR2 SASEGT. The CDR3 runs 11 residues. With 8 bases removed from V and 8 bases from J, the gap between germline ends came to 10 bases. The CDR3: CASLVWDEQFF. As DNA, the CDR3 is TGTGCCAGCCTCGTGTGGGATGAGCAGTTCTTC.

This clone was observed a handful of times. This chain joins TRBV5-4 and TRBJ2-3; D is possibly TRBD2 (5 bases). The V gene's germline CDR1 is SGHNT and CDR2 YYREEE (reference sequence). V lost 0 bases and J 1 base, leaving 9 bases between the germline ends. This CDR3 comprises 15 residues. CDR3 in amino acids: CASSLDRGGTDTQYF. In nucleotides, the CDR3 is TGTGCCAGCAGCTTGGATCGGGGAGGCACAGATACGCAGTATTTT.

The chain recombines TRBV15 with TRBJ1-2, with TRBD1 as a possible D gene (6 bases). CDR1 LNHNV and CDR2 YYDKDF come from the germline V gene (reference sequence). The ends were cut back, 4 bases at V and 4 bases at J, with 16 bases in the middle. The CDR3 is 15 residues long. CDR3 DNA: TGTGCCACCAGCACCTCAGGGGATGGGAGCTATGGCTACACCTTC. Residues: CATSTSGDGSYGYTF.

This clone was detected only once. The CDR3 nucleotides read TGTGCCAGCTCACCTCTTGGACAGAATGAGCAGTTCTTC. Translating it yields CASSPLGQNEQFF. The chain is built from TRBV18 and TRBJ2-1; a weak D match, TRBD1 (6 bases). V gave up 3 bases and J gave up 7 bases, with 10 bases separating them. Germline values: CDR1 KGHSH, CDR2 LQKENI. This CDR3 spans 13 amino acids.

The rearrangement uses TRBV13 and TRBJ2-7; D gene uncertain. The CDR3 spans 11 residues. Germline CDR1 is PRHDT and CDR2 is FYEKMQ (reference sequence). V lost 6 bases, J lost 4 bases, and 7 bases lay in between. The CDR3 nucleotides read TGTGCCAGCAGAGGGTTTTACGAGCAGTACGTC. It codes for CASRGFYEQYV.

The chain carries TRBV30 and TRBJ2-7; 12 bases are shared with TRBD2. The CDR3 is made up of 13 amino acids. Trimming removed 6 bases from V and 6 bases from J; junction bases left unmatched: 6. Per germline, CDR1 GTSNPN and CDR2 SVGIG (reference sequence). CDR3: CACKTSGGGEQYF. The DNA of the CDR3 is TGTGCCTGCAAGACTAGCGGGGGTGGCGAGCAGTACTTC.

This clone was seen just once. This rearrangement joins TRBV15 to TRBJ2-3, with TRBD1 matching 11 bases. After removal of 3 bases from V and 2 bases from J, the junction contained 1 base not matched to a gene. Germline V gene data show CDR1 as LNHNV and CDR2 as YYDKDF (reference sequence). The CDR3 loop spans 15 amino acids. CDR3 protein: CATSRDRGLTDTQYF. DNA of the CDR3: TGTGCCACCAGCAGGGACAGGGGGCTCACAGATACGCAGTATTTT.

The rearrangement joins TRBV29-1 to TRBJ2-5; TRBD1 is a possible D gene (6 bases). Trimming cost V 5 bases and J 5 bases, with 12 bases left between them. The CDR3 is 12 amino acids. The V gene's germline CDR1 is SQVTM and CDR2 ANQGSEA. This CDR3 is CSVFDRIETQYF. The CDR3 DNA reads as TGCAGCGTTTTTGACAGGATTGAGACCCAGTACTTC.

The chain recombines TRBV19 with TRBJ1-5; D possibly corresponds to TRBD1 (6 bases). The CDR3 runs to 15 residues. V lost 5 bases and J lost 0, with 11 bases in between. Germline V lookup: CDR1 LNHDA, CDR2 SQIVND (reference sequence). The CDR3 is CASSHGGGSNQPQHF. The CDR3 DNA is TGTGCCAGTAGTCACGGAGGGGGTAGCAATCAGCCCCAGCATTTT.

The J gene is TRBJ2-3, the V gene TRBV9; no definite D call. In germline, CDR1 is SGDLS, CDR2 YYNGEE. V gave up 3 bases and J gave up 7 bases, with 9 bases separating them. This CDR3 spans 12 amino acids. The CDR3 nucleotides are TGTGCCAGCAGCGGGGGTTTGAATACGCAGTATTTT. It specifies CASSGGLNTQYF.

This chain connects TRBV4-2 to TRBJ1-4; 7 bases line up with TRBD1. This CDR3 contains 16 residues. Germline CDR1 is LGHNA and CDR2 is YNFKEQ. Germline trimming cut 2 bases from V and 4 bases from J; bases unmatched to any gene: 7. The CDR3 region is CASSQHRGTVNEKLFF. CDR3 nucleotides: TGTGCCAGCAGCCAACACAGGGGAACCGTTAATGAAAAACTGTTTTTT.

The J gene is TRBJ1-1, the V gene TRBV29-1, with TRBD1 as a possible D gene (5 bases). Deletions cut 5 bases from V and 11 bases from J, with 27 bases between. Per germline, CDR1 SQVTM and CDR2 ANQGSEA. The CDR3 extends over 15 amino acids. Written as DNA, the CDR3 is TGCAGCGTTACCGATGGGGTAAAGGGAAGTCGGGGGGCTTTCTTT. It codes for CSVTDGVKGSRGAFF.

The chain uses TRBV6-4 and TRBJ1-2; no clear D gene. Germline V lookup: CDR1 MRHNA, CDR2 SNTAGT. The CDR3 consists of 11 residues. V was trimmed by 6 bases and J by 4 bases, leaving 6 bases between them. CDR3 sequence reads: CASRRVYGYTF. The CDR3 DNA reads TGTGCCAGCAGGCGGGTCTATGGCTACACCTTC.

As DNA, the CDR3 is TGTGCCTCGGTGATTACAGATACGCAGTATTTT. This sequence encodes CASVITDTQYF. The genes are TRBV30 and TRBJ2-3; no firm D call. The CDR3 contains 11 residues. With 7 bases removed from V and 3 bases from J, the gap between germline ends came to 8 bases. CDR1 is GTSNPN and CDR2 is SVGIG in the germline V gene (reference sequence).

V and J are TRBV6-4 and TRBJ1-5; TRBD1 aligns across 8 bases. CDR3 length: 18 residues. J lost 2 bases, V lost 4 bases, and 13 bases had no gene match. Germline loops: CDR1 MRHNA, CDR2 SNTAGT. CDR3 sequence reads: CASSVYRGWHRGNQPQHF. CDR3 DNA: TGTGCCAGCAGTGTTTACAGGGGGTGGCATAGAGGCAATCAGCCCCAGCATTTT.

The genes are TRBV5-4 and TRBJ2-5; D is perhaps TRBD2 (5 bases). Per germline, CDR1 SGHNT and CDR2 YYREEE (reference sequence). The CDR3 extends over 11 amino acids. The V and J ends lost 7 bases and 9 bases respectively, with 13 bases between them. The CDR3 reads CASAAGPAQYF. The CDR3 coding sequence is TGTGCCAGCGCGGCGGGCCCGGCCCAGTACTTC.

This chain joins TRBV18 and TRBJ1-5; D gene ambiguous. In germline, CDR1 is KGHSH, CDR2 LQKENI. This CDR3 spans 16 amino acids. V gave up 2 bases and J gave up 2 bases, with 13 bases separating them. The DNA for the CDR3 is TGTGCCAGCTCACCAGTACTGGTCGGAGGCAATCAGCCCCAGCATTTT. It translates to CASSPVLVGGNQPQHF.

This clone is a singleton in its sample. The chain uses TRBV15 and TRBJ2-5; 13 bases are a match to TRBD2. The CDR3 contains 18 residues. With 0 bases clipped from V and 4 bases from J, the junction kept 8 bases outside the gene matches. Germline CDR1 and CDR2: LNHNV and YYDKDF (reference sequence). The CDR3 spells CATSRDYGTSGTGETQYF. CDR3 coding DNA: TGTGCCACCAGCAGAGATTACGGGACTAGCGGGACTGGAGAGACCCAGTACTTC.

This clone was observed a handful of times. The J gene is TRBJ2-2, the V gene TRBV15; TRBD1 agrees at 7 bases. Germline-derived CDR1 and CDR2 are LNHNV and YYDKDF (reference sequence). This CDR3 is built from 14 residues. V trimming: 5 bases; J trimming: 4 bases; junction bases outside the gene matches: 4. CDR3 loop: CATSGDRVTGELFF. The DNA for the CDR3 is TGTGCCACCAGCGGCGACAGGGTCACCGGGGAGCTGTTTTTT.

The V and J genes are TRBV10-2 and TRBJ1-5; D not certain. From germline, CDR1 is WSHSY and CDR2 SAAADI. The CDR3 is made up of 12 amino acids. V gave up 5 bases and J gave up 5 bases, with 7 bases separating them. The CDR3 loop is CASSSGDQPQHF. CDR3 DNA: TGCGCCAGCAGTTCCGGGGATCAGCCCCAGCATTTT.

A word on this clone: At one end the junction does not follow the germline gene, possibly because of a read error. V is TRBV5-8 and J is TRBJ2-1; D is possibly TRBD1 (5 bases). The CDR3 extends over 15 amino acids. Germline CDR1 reads SGHTS; CDR2 reads YDEGEE. The CDR3 is CASSQGRGSYNEQFF. CDR3 bases: TGCGCCAGCAGCCAAGGTAGGGGCTCCTACAATGAGCAGTTCTTC.

This chain connects TRBV4-2 to TRBJ2-2, with 11 nucleotides matching TRBD2. Germline trimming cut 1 base from V and 6 bases from J; bases unmatched to any gene: 13. There are 19 residues in the CDR3. CDR1 and CDR2 from the germline V gene are LGHNA and YNFKEQ. The CDR3 DNA sequence: TGTGCCAGCAGCCAAGTCAGTACTAGCGGGAGCGGTTTACCCGGGGAGCTGTTTTTT. It is translated as CASSQVSTSGSGLPGELFF.

V usage is TRBV27 and J usage is TRBJ2-2; D is unclear. The germline V and J ends were trimmed by 6 bases and 4 bases, with 9 bases remaining between them. The length of the CDR3 is 13 residues. The germline V gene encodes CDR1 MNHEY and CDR2 SMNVEV (reference sequence). As DNA, the CDR3 is TGTGCCAGCAGAGCGCCGGGCACCGGGGAGCTGTTTTTT. Translating it yields CASRAPGTGELFF.

The rearrangement links TRBV28 to TRBJ2-7; 7 bases are a match to TRBD1. Germline V gene sequence: CDR1 MDHEN, CDR2 SYDVKM. With V trimmed by 3 bases and J by 9 bases, 14 bases remained unmatched. The CDR3 spans 15 residues. The DNA of the CDR3 is TGTGCCAGCAGTTTGGCCTCCGGGACAGCGTGGACGCAGTACTTC. Protein: CASSLASGTAWTQYF.

The V and J genes are TRBV5-1 and TRBJ1-1; 9 nucleotides line up with TRBD1. The CDR3 has 14 residues. V dropped 3 bases and J dropped 4; count of bases not matched to a gene: 4. Germline V gives CDR1 SGHRS, CDR2 YFSETQ. CDR3 bases: TGCGCCAGCAGCTCCGGGACAGGGAGCACTGAAGCTTTCTTT. It encodes CASSSGTGSTEAFF.

The V and J genes are TRBV5-4 and TRBJ2-5; unclear D gene. This CDR3 is 15 amino acids long. The germline V gene encodes CDR1 SGHNT and CDR2 YYREEE (reference sequence). Trimming shortened V by 1 base and J by 2 bases, and 12 bases separated the two germline ends. CDR3 amino acids: CASSLFRQEQETQYF. Here the CDR3 DNA reads TGTGCCAGCAGCTTGTTTCGCCAAGAACAAGAGACCCAGTACTTC.